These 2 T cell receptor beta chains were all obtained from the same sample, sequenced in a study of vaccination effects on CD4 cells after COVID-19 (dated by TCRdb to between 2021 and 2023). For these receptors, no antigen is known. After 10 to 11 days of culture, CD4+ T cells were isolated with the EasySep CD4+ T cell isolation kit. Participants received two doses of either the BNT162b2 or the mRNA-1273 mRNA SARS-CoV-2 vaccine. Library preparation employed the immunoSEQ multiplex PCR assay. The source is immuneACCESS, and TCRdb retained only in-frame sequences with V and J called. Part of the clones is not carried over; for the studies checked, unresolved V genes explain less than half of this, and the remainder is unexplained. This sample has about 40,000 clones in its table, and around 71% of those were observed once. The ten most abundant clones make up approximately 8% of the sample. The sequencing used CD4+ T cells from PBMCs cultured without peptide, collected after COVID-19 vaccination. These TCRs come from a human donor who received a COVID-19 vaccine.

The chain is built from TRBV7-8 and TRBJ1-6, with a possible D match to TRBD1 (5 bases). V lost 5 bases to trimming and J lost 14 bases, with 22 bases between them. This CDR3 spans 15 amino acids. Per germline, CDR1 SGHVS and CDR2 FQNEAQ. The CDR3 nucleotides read TGTGCCAGCAGCGAGCGGGGCAGGCGGGTATTTTCCCTCCACTTT. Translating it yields CASSERGRRVFSLHF.

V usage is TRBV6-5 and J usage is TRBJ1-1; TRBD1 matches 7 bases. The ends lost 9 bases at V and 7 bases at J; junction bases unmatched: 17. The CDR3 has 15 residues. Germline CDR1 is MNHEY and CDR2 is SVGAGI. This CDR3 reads CASNRDSNSPYEAFF. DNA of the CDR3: TGTGCCAGTAACCGGGACAGTAATAGCCCCTATGAAGCTTTCTTT.